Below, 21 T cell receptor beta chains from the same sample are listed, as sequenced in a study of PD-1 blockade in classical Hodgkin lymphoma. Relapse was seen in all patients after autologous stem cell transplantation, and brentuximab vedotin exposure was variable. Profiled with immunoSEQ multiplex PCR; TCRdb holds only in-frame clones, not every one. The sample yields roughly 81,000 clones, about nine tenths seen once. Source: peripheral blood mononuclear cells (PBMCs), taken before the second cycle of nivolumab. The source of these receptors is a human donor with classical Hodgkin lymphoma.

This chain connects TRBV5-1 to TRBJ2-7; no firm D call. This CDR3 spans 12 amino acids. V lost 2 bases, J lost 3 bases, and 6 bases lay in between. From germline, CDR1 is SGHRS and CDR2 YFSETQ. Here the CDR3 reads CASSFEGYEQYF. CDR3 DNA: TGCGCCAGCAGCTTTGAAGGCTACGAGCAGTACTTC.

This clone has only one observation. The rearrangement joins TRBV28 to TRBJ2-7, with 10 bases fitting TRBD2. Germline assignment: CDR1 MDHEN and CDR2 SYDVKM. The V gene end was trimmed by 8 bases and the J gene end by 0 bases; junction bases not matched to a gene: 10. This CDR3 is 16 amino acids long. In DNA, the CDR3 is TGTGCCAGCCAGTTAGGAAGACTAGCGGGCTCCTACGAGCAGTACTTC. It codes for CASQLGRLAGSYEQYF. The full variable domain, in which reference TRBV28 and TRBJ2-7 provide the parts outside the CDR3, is DVKVTQSSRYLVKRTGEKVFLECVQDMDHENMFWYRQDPGLGLRLIYFSYDVKMKEKGDIPEGYSVSREKKERFSLILESASTNQTSMYLCASQLGRLAGSYEQYFGPGTRLTVT.

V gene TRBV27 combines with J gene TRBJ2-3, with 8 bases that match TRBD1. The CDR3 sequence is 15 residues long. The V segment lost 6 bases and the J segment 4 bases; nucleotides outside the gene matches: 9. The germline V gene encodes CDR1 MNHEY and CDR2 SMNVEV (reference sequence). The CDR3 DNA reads TGTGCCAGCAGGCGGGGAACAGGGGGACCAGATACGCAGTATTTT. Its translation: CASRRGTGGPDTQYF.

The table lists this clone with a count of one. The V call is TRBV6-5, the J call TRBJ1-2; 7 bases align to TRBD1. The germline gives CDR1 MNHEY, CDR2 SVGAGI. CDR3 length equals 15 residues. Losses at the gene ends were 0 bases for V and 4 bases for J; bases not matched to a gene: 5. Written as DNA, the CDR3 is TGTGCCAGCAGTTACTCAGGCAGGGGGGGCTATGGCTACACCTTC. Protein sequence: CASSYSGRGGYGYTF.

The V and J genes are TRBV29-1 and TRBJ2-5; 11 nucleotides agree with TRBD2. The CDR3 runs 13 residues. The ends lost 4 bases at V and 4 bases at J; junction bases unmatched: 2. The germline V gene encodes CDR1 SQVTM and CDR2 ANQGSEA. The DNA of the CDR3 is TGCAGCGTTGCCGGACTAGCGGGAGAGACCCAGTACTTC. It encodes CSVAGLAGETQYF.

In DNA, the CDR3 is TGCGCCAGCAGCCAAGAACCTCCCGGGACTCGCCCCTACGAGCAGTACTTC. The encoded protein is CASSQEPPGTRPYEQYF. The rearrangement joins TRBV4-1 to TRBJ2-7; TRBD2 is a possible D gene (6 bases). Trimming took off 0 bases at V and 2 bases at J, with 17 bases between the two ends. Germline-derived CDR1 and CDR2 are MGHRA and YSYEKL. The CDR3 contains 17 residues.

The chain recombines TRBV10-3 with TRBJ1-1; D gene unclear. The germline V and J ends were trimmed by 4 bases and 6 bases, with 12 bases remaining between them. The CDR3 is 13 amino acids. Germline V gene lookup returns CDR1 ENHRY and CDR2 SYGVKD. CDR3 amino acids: CAISVVTDAEAFF. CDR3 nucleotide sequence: TGTGCCATCAGTGTAGTTACTGACGCTGAAGCTTTCTTT.

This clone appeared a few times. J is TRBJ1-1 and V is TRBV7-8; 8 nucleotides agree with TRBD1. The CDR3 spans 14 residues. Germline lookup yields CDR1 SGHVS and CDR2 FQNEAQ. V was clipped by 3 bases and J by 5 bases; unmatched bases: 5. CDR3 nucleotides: TGTGCCAGCAGCTTGCAGGGGGCGAGAACTGAAGCTTTCTTT. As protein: CASSLQGARTEAFF.

The CDR3 spells CASSFGTGNYNEQFF. For the CDR3, the DNA is TGTGCCAGCAGCTTTGGGACAGGGAACTACAATGAGCAGTTCTTC. The gene calls are TRBV5-5 and TRBJ2-1; 9 bases are a match to TRBD1. The germline gives CDR1 SGHKS, CDR2 YYEKEE (reference sequence). CDR3 length: 15 amino acids. V shed 2 bases and J 3 bases; nucleotides not matched to a gene: 3.

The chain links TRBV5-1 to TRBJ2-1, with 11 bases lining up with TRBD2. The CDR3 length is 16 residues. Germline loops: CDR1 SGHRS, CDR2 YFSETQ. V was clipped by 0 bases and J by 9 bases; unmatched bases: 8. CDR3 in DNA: TGCGCCAGCAGCTTGGATACCCAACTAGCGGGAGTTGAGCAGTTCTTC. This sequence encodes CASSLDTQLAGVEQFF.

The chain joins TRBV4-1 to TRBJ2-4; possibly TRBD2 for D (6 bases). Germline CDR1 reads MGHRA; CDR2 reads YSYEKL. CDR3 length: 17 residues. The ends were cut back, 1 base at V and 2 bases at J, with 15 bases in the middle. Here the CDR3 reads CASSQGGDPGTKNIQYF. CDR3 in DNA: TGCGCCAGCAGCCAAGGGGGGGACCCCGGCACCAAAAACATTCAGTACTTC.

CDR3 residues: CASSSREYTGELFF. CDR3 sequence (DNA): TGTGCCAGCAGTTCAAGGGAGTACACCGGGGAGCTGTTTTTT. The chain has TRBV27 and TRBJ2-2, with a possible D match to TRBD2 (5 bases). The CDR3 contains 14 residues. The V and J ends lost 4 bases and 3 bases respectively, with 9 bases between them. Germline CDR1 reads MNHEY; CDR2 reads SMNVEV (reference sequence).

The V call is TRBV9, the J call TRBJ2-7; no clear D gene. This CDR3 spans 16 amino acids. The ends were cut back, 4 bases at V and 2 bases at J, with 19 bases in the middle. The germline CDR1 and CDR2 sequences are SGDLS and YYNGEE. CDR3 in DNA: TGTGCCAGCAGCTTTGACGCCTCTTGGGTCCCCTACGAGCAGTACTTC. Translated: CASSFDASWVPYEQYF.

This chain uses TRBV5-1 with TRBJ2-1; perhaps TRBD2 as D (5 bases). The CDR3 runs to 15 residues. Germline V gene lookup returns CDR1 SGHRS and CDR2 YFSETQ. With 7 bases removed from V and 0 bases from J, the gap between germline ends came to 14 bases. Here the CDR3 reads CASVLESGSYNEQFF. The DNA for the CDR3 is TGCGCCAGCGTACTAGAGTCGGGCTCCTACAATGAGCAGTTCTTC. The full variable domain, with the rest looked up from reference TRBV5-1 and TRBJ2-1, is KAGVTQTPRYLIKTRGQQVTLSCSPISGHRSVSWYQQTPGQGLQFLFEYFSETQRNKGNFPGRFSGRQFSNSRSEMNVSTLELGDSALYLCASVLESGSYNEQFFGPGTRLTVL.

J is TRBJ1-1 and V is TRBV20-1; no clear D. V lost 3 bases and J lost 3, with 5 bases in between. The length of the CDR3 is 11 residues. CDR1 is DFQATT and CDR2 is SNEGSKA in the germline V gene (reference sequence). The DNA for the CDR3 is TGCAGTGCTAGCGTGTACACTGAAGCTTTCTTT. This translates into CSASVYTEAFF.

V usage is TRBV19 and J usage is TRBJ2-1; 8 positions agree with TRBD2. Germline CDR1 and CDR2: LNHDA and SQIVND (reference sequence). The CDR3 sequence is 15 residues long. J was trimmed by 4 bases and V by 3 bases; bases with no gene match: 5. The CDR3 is CASSIASGPYNEQFF. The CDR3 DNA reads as TGTGCCAGTAGTATCGCTAGCGGGCCGTACAATGAGCAGTTCTTC.

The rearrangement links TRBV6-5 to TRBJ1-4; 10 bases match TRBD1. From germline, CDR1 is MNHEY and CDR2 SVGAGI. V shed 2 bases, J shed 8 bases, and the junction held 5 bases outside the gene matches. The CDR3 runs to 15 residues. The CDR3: CASSYGTGAGEKLFF. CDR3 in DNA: TGTGCCAGCAGTTACGGGACAGGGGCTGGAGAAAAACTGTTTTTT.

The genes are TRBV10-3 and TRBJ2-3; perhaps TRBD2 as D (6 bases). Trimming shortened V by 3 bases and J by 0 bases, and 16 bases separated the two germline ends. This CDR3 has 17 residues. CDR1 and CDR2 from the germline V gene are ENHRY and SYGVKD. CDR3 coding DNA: TGTGCCATCAGTGACCCACATGACGGGAGTAGCACAGATACGCAGTATTTT. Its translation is CAISDPHDGSSTDTQYF.

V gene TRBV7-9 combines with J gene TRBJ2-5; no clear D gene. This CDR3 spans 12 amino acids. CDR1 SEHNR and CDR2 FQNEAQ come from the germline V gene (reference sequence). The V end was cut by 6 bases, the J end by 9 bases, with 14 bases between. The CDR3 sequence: CASRDRYGAQYF. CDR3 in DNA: TGTGCCAGCAGGGATAGGTATGGGGCCCAGTACTTC.

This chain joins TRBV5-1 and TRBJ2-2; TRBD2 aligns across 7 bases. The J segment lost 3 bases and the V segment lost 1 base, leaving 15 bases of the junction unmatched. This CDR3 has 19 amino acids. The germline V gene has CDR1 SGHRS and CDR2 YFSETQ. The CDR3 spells CASSLSIGVGREYTGELFF. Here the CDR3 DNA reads TGCGCCAGCAGCTTGTCCATAGGTGTCGGGCGGGAGTACACCGGGGAGCTGTTTTTT.

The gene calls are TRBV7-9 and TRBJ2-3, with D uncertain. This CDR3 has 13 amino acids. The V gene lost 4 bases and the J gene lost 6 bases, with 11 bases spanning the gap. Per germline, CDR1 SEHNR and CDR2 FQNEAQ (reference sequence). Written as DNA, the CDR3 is TGTGCCAGCAGCTCATCCTTGGGGGATACGCAGTATTTT. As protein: CASSSSLGDTQYF.